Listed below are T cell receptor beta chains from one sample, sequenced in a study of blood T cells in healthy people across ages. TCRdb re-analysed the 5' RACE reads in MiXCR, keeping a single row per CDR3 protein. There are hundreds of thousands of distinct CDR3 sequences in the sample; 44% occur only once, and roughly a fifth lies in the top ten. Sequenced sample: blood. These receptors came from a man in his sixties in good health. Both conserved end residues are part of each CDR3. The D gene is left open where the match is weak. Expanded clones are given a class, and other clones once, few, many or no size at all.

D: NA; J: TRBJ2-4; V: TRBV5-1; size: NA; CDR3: CASGQPGTQQYF; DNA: TGCGCCAGCGGACAACCCGGGACACAGCAGTACTTC
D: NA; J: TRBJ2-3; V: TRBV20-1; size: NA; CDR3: CSASAGTTTDTQYF; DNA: TGCAGTGCTAGCGCGGGGACAACCACAGATACGCAGTATTTT
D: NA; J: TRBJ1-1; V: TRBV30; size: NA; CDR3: CAWSRTGHDTEAFF; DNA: TGTGCCTGGAGTAGGACTGGGCACGACACTGAAGCTTTCTTT
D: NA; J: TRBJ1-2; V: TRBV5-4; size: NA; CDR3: CASSLLDRTDGYTF; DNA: TGTGCCAGCAGCTTGCTAGACAGAACAGATGGCTACACCTTC
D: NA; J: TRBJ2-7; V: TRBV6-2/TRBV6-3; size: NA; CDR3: CASRGGTVSYEQYF; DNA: TGTGCCAGCAGAGGCGGGACGGTATCCTACGAGCAGTACTTC
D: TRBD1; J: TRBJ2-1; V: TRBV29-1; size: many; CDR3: CSVEPGGDEQFF; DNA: TGCAGCGTTGAACCAGGGGGCGATGAGCAGTTCTTC
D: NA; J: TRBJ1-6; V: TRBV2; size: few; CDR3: CASSAPGLNNSPLHF; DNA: TGTGCCAGCAGTGCACCCGGGTTAAATAATTCACCCCTCCACTTT
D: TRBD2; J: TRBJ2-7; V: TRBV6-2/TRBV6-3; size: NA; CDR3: CASTPGGVGEQYF; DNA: TGTGCCAGCACCCCGGGAGGGGTTGGTGAGCAGTACTTC
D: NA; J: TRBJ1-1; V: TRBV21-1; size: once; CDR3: CASSKAMTGENTEAFF; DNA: TGTGCCAGCAGCAAAGCAATGACAGGGGAGAACACTGAAGCTTTCTTT
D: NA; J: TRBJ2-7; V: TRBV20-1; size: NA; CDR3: CSARWWQGDYYEQYF; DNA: TGCAGTGCTAGGTGGTGGCAGGGTGATTACTACGAGCAGTACTTC
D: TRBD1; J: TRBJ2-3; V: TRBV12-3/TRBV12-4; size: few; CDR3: CASTFGTGTDTQYF; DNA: TGTGCCAGTACCTTCGGGACAGGTACAGATACGCAGTATTTT
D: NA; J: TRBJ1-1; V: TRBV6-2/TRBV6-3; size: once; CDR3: CASNLDVVNTEAFF; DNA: TGTGCCAGCAACTTGGACGTCGTGAACACTGAAGCTTTCTTT
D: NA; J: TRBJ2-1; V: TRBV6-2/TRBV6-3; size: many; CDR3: CASSWTGSYNEQFF; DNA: TGTGCCAGCAGTTGGACGGGCTCCTACAATGAGCAGTTCTTC
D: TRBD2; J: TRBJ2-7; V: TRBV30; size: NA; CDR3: CAWNGLAGSYEQYF; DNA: TGTGCCTGGAATGGACTAGCGGGTTCCTACGAGCAGTACTTC
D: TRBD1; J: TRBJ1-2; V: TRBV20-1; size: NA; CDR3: CSARDVGQEVNYGYTF; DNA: TGCAGTGCTAGAGATGTAGGACAGGAGGTTAACTATGGCTACACCTTC
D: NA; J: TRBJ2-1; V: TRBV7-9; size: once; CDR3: CASSLADLVYNEQFF; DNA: TGTGCCAGCAGCTTAGCAGACCTTGTTTACAATGAGCAGTTCTTC
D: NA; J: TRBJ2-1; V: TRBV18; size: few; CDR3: CASSATSYNEQFF; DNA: TGTGCCAGCTCAGCCACTAGCTACAATGAGCAGTTCTTC
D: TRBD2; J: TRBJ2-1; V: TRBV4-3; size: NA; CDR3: CASSLSGGSGGVFNEQFF; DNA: TGCGCCAGCAGCCTTAGCGGGGGGTCCGGAGGGGTTTTCAATGAGCAGTTCTTC
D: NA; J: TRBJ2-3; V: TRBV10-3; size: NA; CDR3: CAISVERASTDTQYF; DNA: TGTGCCATCAGTGTGGAGCGGGCGAGCACAGATACGCAGTATTTT
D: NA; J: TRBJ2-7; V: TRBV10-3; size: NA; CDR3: CAISEPSSGYEQYF; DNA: TGTGCCATCAGTGAGCCTTCTTCAGGGTACGAGCAGTACTTC
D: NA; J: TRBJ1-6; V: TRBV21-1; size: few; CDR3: CASSAISLPYSPLHF; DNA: TGTGCCAGCAGCGCCATATCCTTGCCTTATTCACCCCTCCACTTT
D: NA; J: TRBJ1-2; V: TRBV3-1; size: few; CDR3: CASSQAMVPGNGYTF; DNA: TGTGCCAGCAGCCAAGCTATGGTTCCTGGAAATGGCTACACCTTC
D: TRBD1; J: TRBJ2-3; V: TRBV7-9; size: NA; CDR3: CASSLDPHKGAARNTQYF; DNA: TGTGCCAGCAGCTTAGACCCGCACAAGGGGGCTGCCCGGAATACGCAGTATTTT
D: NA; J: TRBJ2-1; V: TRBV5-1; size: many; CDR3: CASSLVQDGYNEQFF; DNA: TGCGCCAGCAGCTTGGTCCAGGACGGGTACAATGAGCAGTTCTTC
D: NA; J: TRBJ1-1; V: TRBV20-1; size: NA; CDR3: CSALTLNTEAFF; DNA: TGCAGTGCCCTTACTTTGAACACTGAAGCTTTCTTT
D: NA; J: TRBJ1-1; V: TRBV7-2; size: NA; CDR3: CASNWGAVNEAFF; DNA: TGTGCCAGCAACTGGGGGGCGGTAAATGAAGCTTTCTTT
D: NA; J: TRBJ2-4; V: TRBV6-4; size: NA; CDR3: CASTTGHLAKNIQYF; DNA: TGTGCCAGCACTACGGGACACCTAGCCAAAAACATTCAGTACTTC
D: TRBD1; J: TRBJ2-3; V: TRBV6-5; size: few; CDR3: CASSYSGTGIADTQYF; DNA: TGTGCCAGCAGTTACTCAGGGACAGGGATCGCAGATACGCAGTATTTT
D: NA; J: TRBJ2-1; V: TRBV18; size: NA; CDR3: CASSREGSYNEQFF; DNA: TGTGCCAGCTCACGTGAGGGCTCCTACAATGAGCAGTTCTTC
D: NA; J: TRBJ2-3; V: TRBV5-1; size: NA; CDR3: CASSLDGGGGTDTQYF; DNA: TGCGCCAGCAGCTTGGATGGGGGAGGAGGCACAGATACGCAGTATTTT
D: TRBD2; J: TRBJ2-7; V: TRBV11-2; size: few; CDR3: CASSLDGLATDEQYF; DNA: TGTGCCAGCAGCTTAGACGGACTAGCAACCGACGAGCAGTACTTC
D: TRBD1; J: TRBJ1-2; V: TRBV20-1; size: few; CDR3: CSARDSDRGYYGYTF; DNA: TGCAGTGCTAGAGATTCGGACAGGGGTTATTATGGCTACACCTTC